Detailed here is one TCR beta chain. This CDR3 has 14 amino acids. V was pared by 3 bases and J by 8 bases, with 13 bases between. The V gene's germline CDR1 is MNHEY and CDR2 SMNVEV (reference sequence). TCRdb re-called the RT-PCR reads through MiXCR, storing one row per CDR3 protein. This sample yields more than 600,000 distinct CDR3 sequences, of which over 12% are seen a single time; 3.6% belongs to the top ten. The rearrangement joins TRBV27 to TRBJ1-4, with D tentatively TRBD1 (6 bases). The sample taken for sequencing was memory CD4+ T cells from blood. The TCR sequence derives from a female donor in good health, serving as a healthy control. CDR3 in amino acids: CASSLDRDREKLFF. The CDR3 DNA reads as TGTGCCAGCAGTTTGGACAGAGACAGGGAAAAACTGTTTTTT.